This TCR beta chain is from a study of blood T cell repertoires in COVID-19. Study background: The samples span acute and convalescent COVID-19 from the United States, Italy and Spain. T cells, B-cell-depleted T cells, or PBMCs supplied cDNA or gDNA.

In the original analysis: Amplification from reference gene primers served as the basis for estimated nucleated cell counts. Method: immunoSEQ multiplex PCR; TCRdb's copy keeps in-frame clones and lacks some. D and trimming were read from the DNA, whereas the V and J calls and clone size are those reported in that table. The data contain 200,000 to 250,000 clones, about 88% of them singletons. Germline lookup yields CDR1 MGHRA and CDR2 YSYEKL. The CDR3 runs to 15 residues. Losses at the gene ends were 4 bases for V and 0 bases for J; bases not matched to a gene: 1. The clonotype originates from a woman in her forties who had recovered from COVID-19. Sequencing was performed on peripheral blood. This rearrangement joins TRBV4-1 to TRBJ2-3, with 10 positions matching TRBD1. The CDR3 region is CASSLGQGSTDTQYF. DNA for the CDR3: TGCGCCAGCAGCCTGGGACAGGGGAGCACAGATACGCAGTATTTT.